The entry that follows covers one T cell receptor beta chain sequence. The sample carries other DNA sequences with the same CDR3. Per germline, CDR1 PRHDT and CDR2 FYEKMQ (reference sequence). Trimming took 4 bases from V and 1 from J; bases not matched to a gene: 5. CDR3 size: 15 residues. This specimen belongs to a study of shared clonotypes between healthy human individuals. The data were produced by immunoSEQ multiplex PCR, yet TCRdb's version contains in-frame clones alone and is incomplete. The repertoire has about 2.4 million clones, 85% to 95% of them found once; the top ten carry 0.14%. The sequence came from a young man in good health. Sequencing was done on a sample of naive CD4+ T cells sorted from blood. Subset described: CD45RA+ positively selected. This sequence joins TRBV13 and TRBJ2-5; TRBD2 agrees at 8 bases. The CDR3 here is CASSSQREPQETQYF. The CDR3 DNA follows: TGTGCCAGCAGCTCTCAGCGGGAGCCCCAAGAGACCCAGTACTTC.